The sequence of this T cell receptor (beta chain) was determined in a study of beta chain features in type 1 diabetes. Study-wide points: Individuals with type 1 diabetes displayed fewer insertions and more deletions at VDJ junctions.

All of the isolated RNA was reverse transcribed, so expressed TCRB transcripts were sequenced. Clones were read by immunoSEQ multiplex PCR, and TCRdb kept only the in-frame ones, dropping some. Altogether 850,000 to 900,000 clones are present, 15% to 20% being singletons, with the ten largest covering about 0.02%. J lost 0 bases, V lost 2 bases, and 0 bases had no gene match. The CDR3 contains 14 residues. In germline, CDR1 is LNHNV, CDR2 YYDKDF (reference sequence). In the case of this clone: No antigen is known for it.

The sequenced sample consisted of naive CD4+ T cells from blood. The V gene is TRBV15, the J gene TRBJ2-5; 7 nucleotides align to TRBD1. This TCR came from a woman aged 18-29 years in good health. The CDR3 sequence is CATSRQGDQETQYF. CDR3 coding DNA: TGTGCCACCAGCAGACAGGGGGACCAAGAGACCCAGTACTTC.